This is a list of T cell receptor beta chains from one sample in a study of T-cell reconstitution after alpha-beta-depleted transplantation in children. One entry per CDR3 protein results from TCRdb running MiXCR on the PCR reads. The profile shows around 270,000 distinct CDR3 sequences, around 10% of them singletons. Source: PBMCs, taken before TCRalphabeta/CD19-depleted stem cell transplant. The receptor source for this set is a boy in the first two years of life with acute myeloid leukemia, due to receive a stem cell transplant. Both conserved end residues are part of each CDR3. Each record gives: V gene, clone size, J gene, D gene, CDR3 length, CDR3 DNA, CDR3 protein. D genes are given only for firm matches. Size is stated for part of the rows, as once, few or many counts, or as a class when the clone is expanded.

TRBV6-2/TRBV6-3	many	TRBJ1-4	-	15	TGTGCCAGCAGAGACATACAGGGACTCAGCGAAAAACTGTTTTTT	CASRDIQGLSEKLFF
TRBV12-3/TRBV12-4	many	TRBJ1-2	TRBD1	15	TGTGCCAGCAGTTTAGGGGACAGGTTCTACTATGGCTACACCTTC	CASSLGDRFYYGYTF
TRBV20-1	many	TRBJ2-4	TRBD2	16	TGCAGTGCTAGAGACGCTAGCGGGGGGGCTGGGAACATTCAGTACTTC	CSARDASGGAGNIQYF
TRBV7-9	-	TRBJ1-6	-	16	TGTGCCAGCAGCCCCACAGGGTTTCCGTATAATTCACCCCTCCACTTT	CASSPTGFPYNSPLHF
TRBV7-2	many	TRBJ2-7	-	13	TGTGCCAGCAGCTTAAAGGGCTCCTACGAGCAGTACTTC	CASSLKGSYEQYF
TRBV3-1	-	TRBJ2-5	TRBD2	17	TGTGCCTGCAGCCAAGTCGGCAGCGGGGGGGCCGGAGAGACCCAGTACTTC	CACSQVGSGGAGETQYF
TRBV11-2	-	TRBJ2-1	TRBD1	14	TGTGCCAGCAGCTTGGACAGGGGAATCGTTGAGCAGTTCTTC	CASSLDRGIVEQFF
TRBV18	many	TRBJ2-1	-	15	TGTGCCAGCTCACCCAGTTCCGGGGACTACAATGAGCAGTTCTTC	CASSPSSGDYNEQFF
TRBV4-3	many	TRBJ2-2	-	14	TGCGCCAGCAGCCAAGCTACTCCACCTGGGGAGCTGTTTTTT	CASSQATPPGELFF
TRBV28	many	TRBJ2-1	-	16	TGTGCCAGCAGTTTTGGATTCGACAGCCCGGGCAATGAGCAGTTCTTC	CASSFGFDSPGNEQFF
TRBV6-5	many	TRBJ1-1	TRBD1	14	TGTGCCAGCAGCTACGACAGGGGGCGAGGTGAAGCTTTCTTT	CASSYDRGRGEAFF
TRBV2	few	TRBJ2-5	TRBD2	15	TGTGCCAGCGCGGGGGGGGGATGGGGCCAAGAGACCCAGTACTTC	CASAGGGWGQETQYF
TRBV27	many	TRBJ2-5	-	14	TGTGCCAGCTCTTTACGGGGGCTAATAGAGACCCAGTACTTC	CASSLRGLIETQYF
TRBV14	many	TRBJ2-7	-	16	TGTGCCAGCAGCCAAGGGAGCAGGTCCTCATTGAACGAGCAGTACTTC	CASSQGSRSSLNEQYF
TRBV28	many	TRBJ2-3	-	13	TGTGCCAGCAGCTCACTTACAGAAAATACGCAGTATTTT	CASSSLTENTQYF
TRBV7-6	many	TRBJ1-1	TRBD1	17	TGTGCCAGCAGCTTTCAACCGGGACAGGGGGTAAACACTGAAGCTTTCTTT	CASSFQPGQGVNTEAFF
TRBV7-8	-	TRBJ2-5	-	14	TGTGCCAGCAGCGTCCGACAGGCTCAAGAGACCCAGTACTTC	CASSVRQAQETQYF
TRBV5-4	many	TRBJ2-5	-	13	TGTGCCAGCAGCTTGAAAGGGTCCGAGACCCAGTACTTC	CASSLKGSETQYF
TRBV3-2	-	TRBJ2-1	-	18	TGTGCCTCCTCCCAAGATCCGACTAGCGGGGGGGCCTACAATGAGCAGTTCTTC	CASSQDPTSGGAYNEQFF
TRBV11-2	many	TRBJ2-1	TRBD2	15	TGTGCCAGCAGAACTCTAGCGGGGGAGAGGAATGAGCAGTTCTTC	CASRTLAGERNEQFF
TRBV6-1	many	TRBJ1-5	-	13	TGTGCCAGCAGGGAGCAGGGCAATCAGCCCCAGCATTTT	CASREQGNQPQHF
TRBV20-1	many	TRBJ2-1	-	17	TGCAGTGCTAGACCCTCCGACACTCACGGCTCCTACAATGAGCAGTTCTTC	CSARPSDTHGSYNEQFF
TRBV18	-	TRBJ2-7	-	15	TGTGCCAGCCGGCTCGGGACCCCGATCTCCTACGAGCAGTACTTC	CASRLGTPISYEQYF
TRBV18	many	TRBJ1-5	TRBD1	14	TGTGCCAGCTCAGCTACAGGGGGAGGTCAGCCCCAGCATTTT	CASSATGGGQPQHF
TRBV30	few	TRBJ2-7	-	13	TGTGCCTGGGTCAGGGAAAACGCCTACGAGCAGTACTTC	CAWVRENAYEQYF
TRBV10-3	few	TRBJ2-6	TRBD2	16	TGTGCCATCGGGGCTAGCGGTGTCTCTGGGGCCAACGTCCTGACTTTC	CAIGASGVSGANVLTF
TRBV15	few	TRBJ2-7	-	11	TGTGCCACCAGCGGTTCCTACGAGCAGTACTTC	CATSGSYEQYF
TRBV28	many	TRBJ2-7	-	13	TGTGCCAGCAGACGGACAGTCCCATACGAGCAGTACTTC	CASRRTVPYEQYF
TRBV28	many	TRBJ2-3	TRBD2	16	TGTGCCAGCAGCCGACGAAAAGCGGGAAGCACAGATACGCAGTATTTT	CASSRRKAGSTDTQYF